One and the same sample provided the 28 T cell receptor beta chains below, sequenced in a study of CD8 T cells in ankylosing spondylitis. Overall study findings and caveats: Made up of under 10 highly homologous variants, a TCR beta motif appeared characteristic of ankylosing spondylitis blood.

Their antigens remain unidentified. TCRdb ran MiXCR on the 5' RACE reads and lists one entry per CDR3 protein. The profile covers about 440,000 distinct CDR3 sequences, with roughly 18% appearing a single time and 0.85% to 1.3% taken by the ten largest. Sequencing was done on a sample of blood, either unsorted or a sorted T cell fraction (not recorded which). The receptor set was obtained from a male donor with ankylosing spondylitis.

This clonotype came up a few times. This chain joins TRBV30 and TRBJ2-7; D might be TRBD2 (6 bases). Between the trimmed V and J ends, which lost 4 bases and 8 bases, there was a span of 30 bases. There are 17 residues in the CDR3. CDR1 and CDR2 (germline): GTSNPN, SVGIG (reference sequence). The CDR3 DNA reads as TGTGCCTGGACTCACGGGGGAACCCCTCTCAGGCTAGTTAAGCAGTACTTC. Its protein product is CAWTHGGTPLRLVKQYF. Together with reference TRBV30 and TRBJ2-7, the CDR3 gives the full variable domain: SQTIHQWPATLVQPVGSPLSLECTVEGTSNPNLYWYRQAAGRGLQLLFYSVGIGQISSEVPQNLSASRPQDRQFILSSKKLLLSDSGFYLCAWTHGGTPLRLVKQYFGPGTRLTVT.

This clonotype was seen a few times. The chain combines TRBV5-1 with TRBJ2-7; no clear D gene. The CDR3 consists of 14 residues. In germline, CDR1 is SGHRS, CDR2 YFSETQ. Trimming removed 2 bases at V and 2 bases at J, with 11 bases between. As DNA, the CDR3 is TGCGCCAGCAGCTTATCGGCGGTTACCTACGAGCAGTACTTC. Its protein is CASSLSAVTYEQYF.

The rearrangement uses TRBV9 and TRBJ1-1, with 9 bases matching TRBD1. Trimming cost V 4 bases and J 6 bases; bases outside gene matches: 10. Germline V CDR1 and CDR2: SGDLS, YYNGEE. This CDR3 is built from 15 residues. The CDR3 DNA follows: TGTGCCAGCAGCCCCGACAGGGGGGCCGTGGCTGAAGCTTTCTTT. Amino acids: CASSPDRGAVAEAFF.

This clonotype has ten or more counts. This chain uses TRBV10-3 with TRBJ2-1; D is undetermined. Germline-derived CDR1 and CDR2 are ENHRY and SYGVKD. Trimming took 4 bases from V and 5 from J, leaving 6 bases between them. This CDR3 contains 12 residues. The CDR3 nucleotides read TGTGCCATCAGTGTCAGGAACAATGAGCAGTTCTTC. Protein: CAISVRNNEQFF.

The chain recombines TRBV18 with TRBJ2-1; TRBD2 aligns across 9 bases. The J segment lost 2 bases and the V segment lost 3 bases, leaving 11 bases of the junction unmatched. This CDR3 has 18 residues. The germline V gene has CDR1 KGHSH and CDR2 LQKENI. CDR3 protein: CASSPSSGAGGPYNEQFF. The DNA of the CDR3 is TGTGCCAGCTCACCTTCCTCGGGGGCGGGAGGGCCCTACAATGAGCAGTTCTTC.

The chain combines TRBV20-1 with TRBJ2-5; 7 bases agree with TRBD1. This CDR3 region has 12 residues. V trimming: 7 bases; J trimming: 2 bases; junction bases outside the gene matches: 4. In germline, CDR1 is DFQATT, CDR2 SNEGSKA (reference sequence). The CDR3 is CSVTGQQETQYF. The CDR3, as DNA: TGCAGTGTTACGGGACAGCAAGAGACCCAGTACTTC.

This chain connects TRBV20-1 to TRBJ2-2, with D possibly TRBD1 on 5 matching bases. With 6 bases removed from V and 1 base from J, the gap between germline ends came to 12 bases. This CDR3 has 14 residues. CDR1 DFQATT and CDR2 SNEGSKA come from the germline V gene (reference sequence). CDR3 sequence (DNA): TGCAGTGCGTCGACAGTTAAGAACACCGGGGAGCTGTTTTTT. It codes for CSASTVKNTGELFF.

The V and J genes are TRBV6-1 and TRBJ2-1; 7 nucleotides match TRBD2. This CDR3 is 15 amino acids long. The J segment lost 6 bases and the V segment lost 5 bases, leaving 10 bases of the junction unmatched. Germline V lookup: CDR1 MNHNS, CDR2 SASEGT. CDR3 DNA sequence: TGTGCCAGCAGTAAAAGGGGAGGGGAAATCAATGAGCAGTTCTTC. Translating it yields CASSKRGGEINEQFF.

This clonotype was counted only a few times. The rearrangement links TRBV20-1 to TRBJ2-2; 8 nucleotides agree with TRBD1. The ends lost 6 bases at V and 5 bases at J; junction bases unmatched: 14. The CDR3 contains 16 residues. The germline CDR1 and CDR2 sequences are DFQATT and SNEGSKA (reference sequence). The CDR3 sequence: CSAPSRGTGRTGELFF. The CDR3 region has the DNA TGCAGTGCGCCTAGTCGGGGGACAGGTCGGACCGGGGAGCTGTTTTTT.

Many counts were recorded for this clonotype. J is TRBJ1-1 and V is TRBV5-1, with D maybe TRBD1 (6 bases). CDR3 length equals 14 residues. V was trimmed by 6 bases and J by 1 base, leaving 13 bases between them. CDR1 is SGHRS and CDR2 is YFSETQ in the germline V gene. CDR3 residues: CASTEQGPNTEAFF. The CDR3 bases are TGCGCCAGCACGGAACAGGGACCGAACACTGAAGCTTTCTTT.

The CDR3 region has the DNA TGTGCCAGCAGCGCCGGGGACAGGAACGGAGAGCAGTACTTC. It yields the protein CASSAGDRNGEQYF. The chain joins TRBV5-5 to TRBJ2-7, with TRBD1 matching 8 bases. CDR1 SGHKS and CDR2 YYEKEE come from the germline V gene (reference sequence). There are 14 residues in the CDR3. V lost 4 bases to trimming and J lost 7 bases; unmatched junction nucleotides: 10.

The J gene is TRBJ2-3, the V gene TRBV6-2 or TRBV6-3; the match to TRBD2 covers 14 bases. Germline V gives CDR1 MNHEY, CDR2 SVGEGT. V shed 5 bases, J shed 4 bases, and the junction held 8 bases outside the gene matches. The CDR3 spans 17 residues. This chain's CDR3 is CASSRQGGLAGADTQYF. The CDR3 DNA is TGTGCCAGCAGTCGTCAAGGGGGACTAGCGGGAGCAGATACGCAGTATTTT.

This clonotype was observed a few times. The V gene is TRBV4-1, the J gene TRBJ1-1; weak D call: TRBD1 (5 bases). Germline V gene sequence: CDR1 MGHRA, CDR2 YSYEKL. V was trimmed by 1 base and J by 1 base, leaving 10 bases between them. This CDR3 contains 15 residues. The CDR3 bases are TGCGCCAGCAGCCAAGCCATGGGGCGGAACACTGAAGCTTTCTTT. It encodes CASSQAMGRNTEAFF.

The chain is built from TRBV20-1 and TRBJ1-1; no clear D. The CDR3 consists of 15 residues. Germline V CDR1 and CDR2: DFQATT, SNEGSKA (reference sequence). V gave up 0 bases and J gave up 0 bases, with 11 bases separating them. This CDR3 reads CSARDRVALNTEAFF. As DNA, the CDR3 is TGCAGTGCTAGAGATCGGGTGGCCTTGAACACTGAAGCTTTCTTT.

This clonotype appeared a few times. V gene TRBV12-5 combines with J gene TRBJ2-3; D unclear. The CDR3 is made up of 14 amino acids. Germline V CDR1 and CDR2: LGHNT, FRNRAP. V lost 3 bases to trimming and J lost 2 bases, with 9 bases between them. The CDR3 loop is CASGFERPTDTQYF. In nucleotides, the CDR3 is TGTGCTAGTGGTTTTGAAAGGCCCACAGATACGCAGTATTTT.

This clonotype showed up just a few times. The rearrangement links TRBV7-2 to TRBJ2-1; 8 bases line up with TRBD2. Germline loops: CDR1 SGHTA, CDR2 FQGNSA. The CDR3 is made up of 15 amino acids. The V and J ends lost 5 bases and 12 bases, in that order; junction bases with no gene match: 15. DNA for the CDR3: TGTGCCAGCAGCCCGGCGGGAGGCCCCGCATTCGCGCAGTTCTTC. This gives the protein CASSPAGGPAFAQFF.

This clonotype turned up a few times. The chain employs TRBV5-1 and TRBJ2-1; 11 positions agree with TRBD1. The germline CDR1 and CDR2 sequences are SGHRS and YFSETQ. J was trimmed by 1 base and V by 4 bases; bases with no gene match: 4. The CDR3 sequence is 16 residues long. CDR3 loop: CASSPGQGASYNEQFF. In nucleotides, the CDR3 is TGCGCCAGCAGCCCCGGACAGGGGGCTTCCTACAATGAGCAGTTCTTC.

This clonotype was detected a few times. The chain is built from TRBV20-1 and TRBJ1-1; 7 nucleotides line up with TRBD1. V lost 5 bases, J lost 1 base, and 7 bases stayed unmatched. Germline lookup yields CDR1 DFQATT and CDR2 SNEGSKA (reference sequence). The CDR3 runs to 14 residues. CDR3 bases: TGCAGTGCTTTCCCGACAGGGTCGAACACTGAAGCTTTCTTT. Its protein is CSAFPTGSNTEAFF.

This clonotype came up a few times. The V and J genes are TRBV20-1 and TRBJ2-7; D is perhaps TRBD1 (6 bases). V was pared by 6 bases and J by 1 base, with 13 bases between. This CDR3 is built from 13 residues. Germline V gene sequence: CDR1 DFQATT, CDR2 SNEGSKA (reference sequence). The CDR3 protein is CSAGTWESYEQYF. The CDR3 DNA reads TGCAGTGCCGGGACATGGGAATCCTACGAGCAGTACTTC.

The CDR3 spells CASSQKRPNTEAFF. CDR3 bases: TGTGCCAGCAGCCAGAAGAGGCCTAACACTGAAGCTTTCTTT. The V and J genes are TRBV3-1 and TRBJ1-1; unclear D gene. Trimming took 3 bases from V and 2 from J, leaving 10 bases between them. Germline-derived CDR1 and CDR2 are LGHDT and YNNKEL (reference sequence). There are 14 residues in the CDR3.

CDR3 loop: CAWRGDTEAFF. DNA of the CDR3: TGTGCCTGGCGGGGGGACACTGAAGCTTTCTTT. The chain employs TRBV30 and TRBJ1-1; D is possibly TRBD1 (5 bases). Trimming took 5 bases from V and 3 from J, leaving 7 bases between them. Germline V gives CDR1 GTSNPN, CDR2 SVGIG (reference sequence). The length of the CDR3 is 11 residues.

This sequence joins TRBV10-3 and TRBJ2-5; D gene unclear. Trimming removed 2 bases at V and 1 base at J, with 8 bases between. CDR3 length: 14 amino acids. CDR1 ENHRY and CDR2 SYGVKD come from the germline V gene. CDR3 DNA: TGTGCCATCAGTGAGCACGCGACCCAAGAGACCCAGTACTTC. It specifies CAISEHATQETQYF.

This clonotype was detected only a few times. The CDR3, as DNA: TGCGCCAGCAGCCACGGAGGCGGCCCCGCCAATGAGCAGTTCTTC. This encodes CASSHGGGPANEQFF. This chain uses TRBV5-1 with TRBJ2-1; D perhaps matches TRBD2 (5 bases). Trimming cost V 4 bases and J 6 bases, with 17 bases left between them. This CDR3 is built from 15 residues. CDR1 is SGHRS, CDR2 YFSETQ, per germline.

This clonotype was observed a few times. The rearrangement uses TRBV20-1 and TRBJ1-2; D is undetermined. Germline assignment: CDR1 DFQATT and CDR2 SNEGSKA (reference sequence). Deletions cut 4 bases from V and 9 bases from J, with 15 bases between. CDR3 length equals 12 residues. The CDR3 DNA reads as TGCAGTGCTAAAACCGGGGTAGGAAGCTACACCTTC. Translation gives CSAKTGVGSYTF.

The chain links TRBV20-1 to TRBJ2-1; D unclear. V lost 4 bases to trimming and J lost 8 bases, with 9 bases between them. The CDR3 consists of 11 residues. Germline-derived CDR1 and CDR2 are DFQATT and SNEGSKA (reference sequence). CDR3 protein: CSATIPDEQFF. The DNA of the CDR3 is TGCAGTGCTACCATCCCCGATGAGCAGTTCTTC.

The gene calls are TRBV20-1 and TRBJ2-1; 7 positions match TRBD2. Per germline, CDR1 DFQATT and CDR2 SNEGSKA (reference sequence). Trimming cost V 5 bases and J 4 bases; bases outside gene matches: 11. The CDR3 has 15 amino acids. As DNA, the CDR3 is TGCAGTGCTCCCTTAGCGGGCCGGGGGTACAATGAGCAGTTCTTC. Protein product: CSAPLAGRGYNEQFF.

This clonotype was counted many times. This chain connects TRBV29-1 to TRBJ2-7; possible D gene TRBD2, 5 bases. V dropped 7 bases and J dropped 3 bases, with 13 bases sitting between them. CDR3 length equals 12 residues. CDR1 and CDR2 from the germline V gene are SQVTM and ANQGSEA. CDR3 residues: CSARGIGYEQYF. CDR3 nucleotides: TGCAGCGCGAGAGGGATTGGCTACGAGCAGTACTTC.

This clonotype turned up a few times. The chain carries TRBV19 and TRBJ2-7; 7 bases match TRBD2. This CDR3 spans 14 amino acids. Germline CDR1 and CDR2: LNHDA and SQIVND (reference sequence). V dropped 6 bases and J dropped 0; count of bases not matched to a gene: 5. This CDR3 is CASRFSGSSYEQYF. The DNA of the CDR3 is TGTGCCAGTAGGTTTAGCGGGTCCTCCTACGAGCAGTACTTC.